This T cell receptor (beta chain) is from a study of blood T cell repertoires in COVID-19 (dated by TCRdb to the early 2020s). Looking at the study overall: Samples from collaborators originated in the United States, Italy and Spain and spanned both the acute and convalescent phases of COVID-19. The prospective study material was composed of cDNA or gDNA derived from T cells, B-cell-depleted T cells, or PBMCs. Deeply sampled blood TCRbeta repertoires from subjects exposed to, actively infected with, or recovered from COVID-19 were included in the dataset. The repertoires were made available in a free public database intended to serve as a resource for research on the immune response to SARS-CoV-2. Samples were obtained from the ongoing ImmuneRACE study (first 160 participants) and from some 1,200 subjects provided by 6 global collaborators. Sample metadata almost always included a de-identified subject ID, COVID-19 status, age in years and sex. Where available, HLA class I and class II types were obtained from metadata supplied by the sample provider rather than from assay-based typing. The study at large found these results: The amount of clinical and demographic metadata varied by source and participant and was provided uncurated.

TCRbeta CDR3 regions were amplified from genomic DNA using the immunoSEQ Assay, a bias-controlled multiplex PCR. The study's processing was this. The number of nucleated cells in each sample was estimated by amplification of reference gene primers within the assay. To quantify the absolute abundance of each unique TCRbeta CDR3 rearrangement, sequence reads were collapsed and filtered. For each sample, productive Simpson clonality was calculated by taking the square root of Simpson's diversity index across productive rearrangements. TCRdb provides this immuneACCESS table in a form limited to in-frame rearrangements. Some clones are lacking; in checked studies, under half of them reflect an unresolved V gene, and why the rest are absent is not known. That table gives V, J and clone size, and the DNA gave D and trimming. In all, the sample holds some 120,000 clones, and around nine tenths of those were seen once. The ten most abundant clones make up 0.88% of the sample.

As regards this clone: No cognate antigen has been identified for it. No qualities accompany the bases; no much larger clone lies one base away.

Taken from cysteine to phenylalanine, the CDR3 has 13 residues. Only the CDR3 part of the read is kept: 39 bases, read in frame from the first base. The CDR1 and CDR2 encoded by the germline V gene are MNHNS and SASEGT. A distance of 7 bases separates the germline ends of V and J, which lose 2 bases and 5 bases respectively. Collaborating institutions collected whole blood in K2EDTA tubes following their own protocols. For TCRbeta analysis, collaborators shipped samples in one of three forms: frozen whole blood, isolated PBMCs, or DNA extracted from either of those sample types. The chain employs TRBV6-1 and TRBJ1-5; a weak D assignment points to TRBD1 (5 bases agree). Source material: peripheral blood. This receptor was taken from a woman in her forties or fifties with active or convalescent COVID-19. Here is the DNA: TGTGCCAGCAGTGAACGGGGGGATCAGCCCCAGCATTTT. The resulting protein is CASSERGDQPQHF.